This T cell receptor (beta chain) was sequenced during a study of cytomegalovirus exposure and HLA in healthy donors. Study-wide results and limits: The records held CMV serostatus as the only immune exposure information.

As to this clone: Its antigen is undetermined.

Primers included in the PCR were 60 Vbeta and 13 Jbeta primers. Method: immunoSEQ multiplex PCR; TCRdb's copy keeps in-frame clones and lacks some. The sample has under 150,000 clones, about 82% seen once; the top ten hold over 1%. V was pared by 5 bases and J by 6 bases, with 6 bases of the junction left unmatched. CDR1 and CDR2 (germline): SGHVS, FQNEAQ. The CDR3 is 13 residues long. The TCR was taken from a boy between 10 and 17 years old in good health and CMV-seronegative. The sequenced sample was PBMCs. This chain joins TRBV7-8 and TRBJ2-7; TRBD1 aligns across 8 bases. The CDR3 nucleotides are TGTGCCAGCAGCCCCCAGGGGGCTGGCGAGCAGTACTTC. Its translation: CASSPQGAGEQYF. The whole variable domain, filled in from reference TRBV7-8 and TRBJ2-7, reads GAGVSQSPRYKVAKRGQDVALRCDPISGHVSLFWYQQALGQGPEFLTYFQNEAQLDKSGLPSDRFFAERPEGSVSTLKIQRTQQEDSAVYLCASSPQGAGEQYFGPGTRLTVT.